This T cell receptor beta chain was found in a study of blood T cell repertoires in COVID-19. This CDR3 spans 15 amino acids. Germline CDR1 MDHEN, CDR2 SYDVKM. V lost 6 bases, J lost 3 bases, and 5 bases stayed unmatched. In the source study's methods: Amplification from reference gene primers served as the basis for estimated nucleated cell counts. TCRdb's copy holds only in-frame clones and misses some; the assay was immunoSEQ multiplex PCR. The V and J calls and the clone size are those of that table, but D and trimming were determined from the DNA. This table holds more than 300,000 clones, approximately 87% found once.

V and J are TRBV28 and TRBJ2-7, with 13 bases that match TRBD2. This TCR was recovered from a man between 40 and 49 years old in a cohort exposed to, infected with or recovered from COVID-19 (not recorded which). Sequencing was done on a sample of PBMCs or T cells enriched from blood (not recorded which). The CDR3 bases are TGTGCCAGCAGCTATGGACTAGCGGGAGTCTACGAGCAGTACTTC. Amino acid sequence: CASSYGLAGVYEQYF.